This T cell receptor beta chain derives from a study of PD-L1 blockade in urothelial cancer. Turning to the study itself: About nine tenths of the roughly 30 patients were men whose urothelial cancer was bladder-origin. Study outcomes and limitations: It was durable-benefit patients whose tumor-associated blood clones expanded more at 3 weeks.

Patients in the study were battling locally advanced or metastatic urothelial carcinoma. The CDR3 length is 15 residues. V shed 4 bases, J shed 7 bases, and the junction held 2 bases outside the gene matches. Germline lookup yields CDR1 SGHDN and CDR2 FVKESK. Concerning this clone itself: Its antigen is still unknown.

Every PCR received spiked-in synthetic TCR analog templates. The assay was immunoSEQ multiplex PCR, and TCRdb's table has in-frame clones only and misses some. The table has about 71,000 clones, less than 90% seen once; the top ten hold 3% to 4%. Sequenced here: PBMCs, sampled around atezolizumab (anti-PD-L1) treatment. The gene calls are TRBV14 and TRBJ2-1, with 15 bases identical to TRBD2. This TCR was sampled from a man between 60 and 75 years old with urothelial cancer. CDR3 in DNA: TGTGCCAGCAGCCGAGGGACTAGCGGGAGGAATGAGCAGTTCTTC. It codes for CASSRGTSGRNEQFF.